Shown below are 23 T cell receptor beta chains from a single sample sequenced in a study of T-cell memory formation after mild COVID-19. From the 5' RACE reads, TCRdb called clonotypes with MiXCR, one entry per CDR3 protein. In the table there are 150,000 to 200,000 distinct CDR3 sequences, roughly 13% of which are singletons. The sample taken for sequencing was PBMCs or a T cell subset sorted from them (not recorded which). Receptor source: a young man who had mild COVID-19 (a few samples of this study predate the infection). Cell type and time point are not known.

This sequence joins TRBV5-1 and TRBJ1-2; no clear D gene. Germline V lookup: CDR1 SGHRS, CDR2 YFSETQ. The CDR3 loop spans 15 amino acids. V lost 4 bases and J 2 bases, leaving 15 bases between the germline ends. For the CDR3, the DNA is TGCGCCAGCAGCGTCCCCGGGTCCTTAAACTATGGCTACACCTTC. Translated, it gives CASSVPGSLNYGYTF.

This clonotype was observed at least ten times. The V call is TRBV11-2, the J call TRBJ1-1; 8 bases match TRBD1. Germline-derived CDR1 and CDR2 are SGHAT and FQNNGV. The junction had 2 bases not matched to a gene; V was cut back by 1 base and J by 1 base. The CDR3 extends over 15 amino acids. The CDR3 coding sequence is TGTGCCAGCAGCTTAGCCGGGACAGGGAACACTGAAGCTTTCTTT. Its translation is CASSLAGTGNTEAFF.

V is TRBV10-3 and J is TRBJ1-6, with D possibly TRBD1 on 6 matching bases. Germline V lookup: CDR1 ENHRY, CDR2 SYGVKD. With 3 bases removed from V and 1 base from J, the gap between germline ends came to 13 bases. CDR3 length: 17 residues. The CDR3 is CAISDFQGRSYNSPLHF. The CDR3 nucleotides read TGTGCCATCAGTGATTTTCAGGGGAGATCCTATAATTCACCCCTCCACTTT.

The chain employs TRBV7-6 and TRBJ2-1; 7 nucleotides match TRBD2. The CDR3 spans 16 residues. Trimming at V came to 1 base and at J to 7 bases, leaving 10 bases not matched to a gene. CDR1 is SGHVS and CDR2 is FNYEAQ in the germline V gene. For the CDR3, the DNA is TGTGCCAGCAGCTTAGTGCTGCAGCGGGGTCGGAATGAGCAGTTCTTC. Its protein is CASSLVLQRGRNEQFF.

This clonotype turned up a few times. Here the CDR3 reads CSAKAPGQSSYEQYF. The CDR3 nucleotides are TGCAGTGCTAAGGCGCCGGGACAGAGCTCCTACGAGCAGTACTTC. V gene TRBV20-1 combines with J gene TRBJ2-7, with 7 bases that match TRBD1. The ends lost 4 bases at V and 0 bases at J; junction bases unmatched: 9. This CDR3 comprises 15 residues. CDR1 DFQATT and CDR2 SNEGSKA come from the germline V gene (reference sequence).

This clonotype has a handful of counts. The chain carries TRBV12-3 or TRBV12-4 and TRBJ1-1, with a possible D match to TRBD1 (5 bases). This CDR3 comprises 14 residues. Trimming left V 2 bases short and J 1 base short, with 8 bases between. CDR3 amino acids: CASSLNQGNTEAFF. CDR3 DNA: TGTGCCAGCAGTTTAAACCAGGGGAACACTGAAGCTTTCTTT.

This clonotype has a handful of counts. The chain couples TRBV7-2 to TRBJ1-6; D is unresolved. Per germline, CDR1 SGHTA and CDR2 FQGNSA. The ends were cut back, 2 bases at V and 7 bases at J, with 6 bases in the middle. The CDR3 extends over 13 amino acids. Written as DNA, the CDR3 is TGTGCCAGCAGCTTACAGCTGAATTCACCCCTCCACTTT. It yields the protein CASSLQLNSPLHF.

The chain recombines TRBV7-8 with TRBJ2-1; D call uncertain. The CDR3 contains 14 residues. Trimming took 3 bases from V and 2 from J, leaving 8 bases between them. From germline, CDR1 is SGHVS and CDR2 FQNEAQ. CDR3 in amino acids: CASSFQAPYNEQFF. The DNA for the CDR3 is TGTGCCAGCAGCTTCCAGGCCCCCTACAATGAGCAGTTCTTC.

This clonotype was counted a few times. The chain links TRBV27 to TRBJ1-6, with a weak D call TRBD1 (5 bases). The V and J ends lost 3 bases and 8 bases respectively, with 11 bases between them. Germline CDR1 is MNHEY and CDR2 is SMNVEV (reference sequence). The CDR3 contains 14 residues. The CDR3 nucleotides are TGTGCCAGCAGTTTCACAGGCTCCGATTCACCCCTCCACTTT. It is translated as CASSFTGSDSPLHF.

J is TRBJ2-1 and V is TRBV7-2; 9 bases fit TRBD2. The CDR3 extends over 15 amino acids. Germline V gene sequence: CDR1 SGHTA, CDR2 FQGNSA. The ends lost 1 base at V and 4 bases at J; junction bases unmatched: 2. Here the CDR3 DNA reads TGTGCCAGCAGCTTAGTAGCGGGGGCTTACAATGAGCAGTTCTTC. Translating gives CASSLVAGAYNEQFF.

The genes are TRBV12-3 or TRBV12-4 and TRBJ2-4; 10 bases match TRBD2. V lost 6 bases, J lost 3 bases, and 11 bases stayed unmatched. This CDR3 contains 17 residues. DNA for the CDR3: TGTGCCAGCAGAGGGGAGAGGACTAGCGGTAACAAAAACATTCAGTACTTC. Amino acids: CASRGERTSGNKNIQYF.

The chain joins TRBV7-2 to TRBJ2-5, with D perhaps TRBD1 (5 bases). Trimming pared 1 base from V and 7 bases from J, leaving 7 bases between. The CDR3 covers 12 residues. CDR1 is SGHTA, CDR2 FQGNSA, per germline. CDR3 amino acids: CASSLGQWTQYF. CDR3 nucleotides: TGTGCCAGCAGCTTAGGACAGTGGACCCAGTACTTC. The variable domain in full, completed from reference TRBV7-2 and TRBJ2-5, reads GAGVSQSPSNKVTEKGKDVELRCDPISGHTALYWYRQSLGQGLEFLIYFQGNSAPDKSGLPSDRFSAERTGGSVSTLTIQRTQQEDSAVYLCASSLGQWTQYFGPGTRLLVL.

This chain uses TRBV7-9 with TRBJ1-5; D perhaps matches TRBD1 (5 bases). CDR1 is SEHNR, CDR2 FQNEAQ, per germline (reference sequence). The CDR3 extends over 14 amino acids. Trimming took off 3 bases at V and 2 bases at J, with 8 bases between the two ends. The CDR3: CASSFLGGNQPQHF. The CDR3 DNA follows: TGTGCCAGCAGCTTCCTAGGGGGCAATCAGCCCCAGCATTTT.

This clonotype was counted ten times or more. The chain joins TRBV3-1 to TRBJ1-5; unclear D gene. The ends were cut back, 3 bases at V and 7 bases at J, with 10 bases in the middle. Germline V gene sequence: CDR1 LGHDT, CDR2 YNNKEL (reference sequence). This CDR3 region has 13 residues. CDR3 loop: CASSHDDVQPQHF. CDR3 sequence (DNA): TGTGCCAGCAGCCATGATGACGTCCAGCCCCAGCATTTT.

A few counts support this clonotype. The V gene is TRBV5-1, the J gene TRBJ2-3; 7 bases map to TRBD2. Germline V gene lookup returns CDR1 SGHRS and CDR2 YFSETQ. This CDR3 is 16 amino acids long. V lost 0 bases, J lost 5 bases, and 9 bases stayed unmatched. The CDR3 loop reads CASSLAGSWGGDTQYF. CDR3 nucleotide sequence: TGCGCCAGCAGCTTGGCAGGCTCCTGGGGGGGAGATACGCAGTATTTT. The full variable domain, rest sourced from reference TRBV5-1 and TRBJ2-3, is KAGVTQTPRYLIKTRGQQVTLSCSPISGHRSVSWYQQTPGQGLQFLFEYFSETQRNKGNFPGRFSGRQFSNSRSEMNVSTLELGDSALYLCASSLAGSWGGDTQYFGPGTRLTVL.

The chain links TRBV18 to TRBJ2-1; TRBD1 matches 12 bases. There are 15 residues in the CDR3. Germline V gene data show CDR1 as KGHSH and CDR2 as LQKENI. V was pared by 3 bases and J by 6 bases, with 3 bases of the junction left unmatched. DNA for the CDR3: TGTGCCAGCTCACCCGGGACAGGGGGCTTCAATGAGCAGTTCTTC. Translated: CASSPGTGGFNEQFF.

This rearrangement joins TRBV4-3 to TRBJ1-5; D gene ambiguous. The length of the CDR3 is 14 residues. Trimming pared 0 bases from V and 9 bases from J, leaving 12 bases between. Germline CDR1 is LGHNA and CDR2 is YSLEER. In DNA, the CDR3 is TGCGCCAGCAGCCAAGAGTGGGCCTGGTGGCCCCAGCATTTT. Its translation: CASSQEWAWWPQHF.

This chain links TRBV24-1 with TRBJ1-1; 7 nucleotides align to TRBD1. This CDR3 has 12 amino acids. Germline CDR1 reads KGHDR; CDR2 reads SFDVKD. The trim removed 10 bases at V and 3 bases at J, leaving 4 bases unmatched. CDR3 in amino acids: CATRDRDTEAFF. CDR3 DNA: TGTGCCACTCGAGACAGGGACACTGAAGCTTTCTTT.

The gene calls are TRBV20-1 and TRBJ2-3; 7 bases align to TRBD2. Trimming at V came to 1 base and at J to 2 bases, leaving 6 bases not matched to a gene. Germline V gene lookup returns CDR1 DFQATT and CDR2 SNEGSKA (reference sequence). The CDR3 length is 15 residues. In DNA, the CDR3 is TGCAGTGCTAGAGGGTCTAGCGGCTACACAGATACGCAGTATTTT. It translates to CSARGSSGYTDTQYF.

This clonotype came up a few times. CDR3 sequence reads: CASSQPPGNTGELFF. As DNA, the CDR3 is TGCGCCAGCAGCCAACCCCCCGGGAACACCGGGGAGCTGTTTTTT. The genes are TRBV4-3 and TRBJ2-2, with D unresolved. The germline V and J ends were trimmed by 2 bases and 1 base, with 8 bases remaining between them. Looked up from germline, CDR1 is LGHNA and CDR2 is YSLEER. This CDR3 region has 15 residues.

Written as DNA, the CDR3 is TGTGCCAGCAGCTTATTTACACCCCTAAACACCGGGGAGCTGTTTTTT. Its translation: CASSLFTPLNTGELFF. The V call is TRBV11-2, the J call TRBJ2-2; D is uncertain. Germline V CDR1 and CDR2: SGHAT, FQNNGV. The CDR3 is 16 residues long. The V gene lost 2 bases and the J gene lost 2 bases, with 12 bases spanning the gap. The variable domain in full, completed from reference TRBV11-2 and TRBJ2-2, reads EAGVAQSPRYKIIEKRQSVAFWCNPISGHATLYWYQQILGQGPKLLIQFQNNGVVDDSQLPKDRFSAERLKGVDSTLKIQPAKLEDSAVYLCASSLFTPLNTGELFFGEGSRLTVL.

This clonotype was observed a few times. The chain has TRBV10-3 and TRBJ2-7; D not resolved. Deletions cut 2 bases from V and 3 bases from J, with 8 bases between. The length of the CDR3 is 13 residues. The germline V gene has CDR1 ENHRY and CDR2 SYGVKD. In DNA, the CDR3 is TGTGCCATCAGTGAGGGTTACAACTACGAGCAGTACGTC. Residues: CAISEGYNYEQYV.

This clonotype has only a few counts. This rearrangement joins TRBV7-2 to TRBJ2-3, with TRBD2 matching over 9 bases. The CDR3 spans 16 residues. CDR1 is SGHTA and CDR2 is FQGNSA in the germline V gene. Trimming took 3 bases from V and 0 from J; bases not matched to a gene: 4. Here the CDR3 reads CASSFSSGASTDTQYF. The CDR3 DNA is TGTGCCAGCAGCTTTTCTAGCGGGGCTAGCACAGATACGCAGTATTTT. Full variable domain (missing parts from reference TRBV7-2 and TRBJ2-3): GAGVSQSPSNKVTEKGKDVELRCDPISGHTALYWYRQSLGQGLEFLIYFQGNSAPDKSGLPSDRFSAERTGGSVSTLTIQRTQQEDSAVYLCASSFSSGASTDTQYFGPGTRLTVL.